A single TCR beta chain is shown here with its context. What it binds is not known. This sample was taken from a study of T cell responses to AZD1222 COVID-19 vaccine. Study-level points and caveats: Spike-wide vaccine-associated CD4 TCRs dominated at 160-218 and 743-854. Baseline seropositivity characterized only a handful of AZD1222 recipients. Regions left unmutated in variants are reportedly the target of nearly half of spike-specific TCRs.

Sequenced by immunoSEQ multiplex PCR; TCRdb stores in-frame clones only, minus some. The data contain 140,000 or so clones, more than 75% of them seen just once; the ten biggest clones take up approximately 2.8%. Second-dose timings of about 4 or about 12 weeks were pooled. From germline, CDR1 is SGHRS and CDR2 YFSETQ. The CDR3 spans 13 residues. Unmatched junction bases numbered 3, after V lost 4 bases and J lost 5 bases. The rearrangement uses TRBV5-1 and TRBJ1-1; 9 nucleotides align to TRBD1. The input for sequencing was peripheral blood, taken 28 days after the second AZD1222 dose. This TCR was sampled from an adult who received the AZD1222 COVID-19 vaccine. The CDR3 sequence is CASSDGQGTEAFF. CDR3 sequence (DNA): TGCGCCAGCAGCGACGGACAGGGGACTGAAGCTTTCTTT. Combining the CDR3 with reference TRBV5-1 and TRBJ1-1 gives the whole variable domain KAGVTQTPRYLIKTRGQQVTLSCSPISGHRSVSWYQQTPGQGLQFLFEYFSETQRNKGNFPGRFSGRQFSNSRSEMNVSTLELGDSALYLCASSDGQGTEAFFGQGTRLTVV.